The rows below give T cell receptor beta chains drawn from one sample of a study of Graves' ophthalmopathy and Graves' hyperthyroidism. TCRdb re-derived calls from the multiplex PCR reads in MiXCR, one entry per CDR3 protein. The sample lists approximately 1.2 million distinct CDR3 sequences, less than 45% occurring once. Sequenced sample: peripheral blood or thyroid tissue (not recorded which). The receptors here all came from an adult man with Graves' hyperthyroidism. CDR3s include the opening cysteine and the closing phenylalanine or tryptophan. Each record gives: J gene, V gene, D gene, clone size, CDR3 protein, CDR3 DNA. A D gene is named only where the DNA matches it firmly. Clone sizes are given selectively: once, few, many, or a class where the clone is expanded.

J gene: TRBJ2-7
V gene: TRBV7-2
D gene: TRBD1
clone size: many
CDR3 protein: CASSQTGMGYEQYF
CDR3 DNA: TGTGCCAGCAGCCAGACAGGGATGGGCTACGAGCAGTACTTC

J gene: TRBJ2-7
V gene: TRBV6-5
D gene: NA
clone size: NA
CDR3 protein: CASSYSDSYEQYF
CDR3 DNA: TGTGCCAGCAGTTACTCTGACTCGTACGAGCAGTACTTC

J gene: TRBJ1-4
V gene: TRBV6-5
D gene: NA
clone size: NA
CDR3 protein: CASSYGSATNEKLFF
CDR3 DNA: TGTGCCAGCAGTTACGGGTCTGCAACTAATGAAAAACTGTTTTTT

J gene: TRBJ2-2
V gene: TRBV7-2
D gene: NA
clone size: NA
CDR3 protein: CASSLSVDPTGELFF
CDR3 DNA: TGTGCCAGCAGCTTGTCAGTGGATCCCACCGGGGAGCTGTTTTTT

J gene: TRBJ1-5
V gene: TRBV2
D gene: TRBD1
clone size: many
CDR3 protein: CASSTAGGRGNQPQHF
CDR3 DNA: TGTGCCAGCAGTACCGCAGGGGGCAGAGGCAATCAGCCCCAGCATTTT

J gene: TRBJ2-7
V gene: TRBV7-6
D gene: NA
clone size: many
CDR3 protein: CASSSIRESSYEQYF
CDR3 DNA: TGTGCCAGCAGCTCAATCAGGGAGAGCTCCTACGAGCAGTACTTC

J gene: TRBJ1-5
V gene: TRBV7-2
D gene: NA
clone size: many
CDR3 protein: CASSLWPHQPQHF
CDR3 DNA: TGTGCCAGCAGCTTATGGCCCCATCAGCCCCAGCATTTT

J gene: TRBJ1-4
V gene: TRBV7-9
D gene: NA
clone size: many
CDR3 protein: CASSIASTNEKLFF
CDR3 DNA: TGTGCCAGCAGCATAGCATCAACTAATGAAAAACTGTTTTTT

J gene: TRBJ1-1
V gene: TRBV2
D gene: TRBD1
clone size: NA
CDR3 protein: CAGTGTGARTTEAFF
CDR3 DNA: TGTGCCGGTACCGGGACAGGGGCCAGGACGACTGAAGCTTTCTTT

J gene: TRBJ1-2
V gene: TRBV6-5
D gene: NA
clone size: few
CDR3 protein: CASERGPGRLSSNYGYTF
CDR3 DNA: TGTGCCAGCGAGCGGGGACCGGGACGGTTGTCCTCTAACTATGGCTACACCTTC

J gene: TRBJ2-2
V gene: TRBV19
D gene: NA
clone size: NA
CDR3 protein: CASSPEVYVNTGELFF
CDR3 DNA: TGTGCCAGTAGTCCCGAAGTTTACGTGAACACCGGGGAGCTGTTTTTT

J gene: TRBJ1-5
V gene: TRBV28
D gene: TRBD1
clone size: once
CDR3 protein: CASSSQTSGTGDANQPQHF
CDR3 DNA: TGTGCCAGCAGTTCTCAGACTAGCGGGACAGGGGATGCGAATCAGCCCCAGCATTTT

J gene: TRBJ1-2
V gene: TRBV5-1
D gene: TRBD1
clone size: many
CDR3 protein: CASSSRGRGNDGYTF
CDR3 DNA: TGCGCCAGCAGCTCCAGGGGGAGGGGGAATGATGGCTACACCTTC

J gene: TRBJ1-6
V gene: TRBV10-3
D gene: NA
clone size: NA
CDR3 protein: CASRTLHF
CDR3 DNA: TGTGCCAGCAGAACCCTCCACTTT

J gene: TRBJ2-5
V gene: TRBV5-1
D gene: NA
clone size: many
CDR3 protein: CASRRDPENSETQYF
CDR3 DNA: TGCGCCAGCAGACGGGACCCTGAGAATTCAGAGACCCAGTACTTC

J gene: TRBJ1-6
V gene: TRBV7-3
D gene: TRBD1
clone size: NA
CDR3 protein: CASSDRSTGLNSPLHF
CDR3 DNA: TGTGCCAGCAGCGATCGGTCGACAGGGCTTAATTCACCCCTCCACTTT

J gene: TRBJ1-2
V gene: TRBV5-6
D gene: NA
clone size: many
CDR3 protein: CASSFTTGGGYTF
CDR3 DNA: TGTGCCAGCAGCTTTACTACCGGCGGGGGCTACACCTTC

J gene: TRBJ1-3
V gene: TRBV14
D gene: TRBD1
clone size: many
CDR3 protein: CASSRGQGAGDTIYF
CDR3 DNA: TGTGCCAGCAGCCGTGGACAGGGGGCTGGGGACACCATATATTTT

J gene: TRBJ2-7
V gene: TRBV10-2
D gene: TRBD2
clone size: NA
CDR3 protein: CASSAGLAGAREQYF
CDR3 DNA: TGCGCCAGCAGTGCCGGACTAGCGGGAGCCAGGGAGCAGTACTTC

J gene: TRBJ1-2
V gene: TRBV15
D gene: TRBD1
clone size: NA
CDR3 protein: CATMGTGDAYGYTF
CDR3 DNA: TGTGCCACCATGGGGACAGGGGATGCTTATGGCTACACCTTC

J gene: TRBJ2-2
V gene: TRBV19
D gene: TRBD1
clone size: NA
CDR3 protein: CASSLIRRQGVTGELFF
CDR3 DNA: TGTGCCAGTAGTCTCATCCGCCGACAGGGGGTGACCGGGGAGCTGTTTTTT

J gene: TRBJ1-5
V gene: TRBV6-6
D gene: TRBD1
clone size: many
CDR3 protein: CASRSPDRAVGNQPQHF
CDR3 DNA: TGTGCCAGCCGATCACCGGACAGGGCGGTGGGCAATCAGCCCCAGCATTTT

J gene: TRBJ2-7
V gene: TRBV6-6
D gene: TRBD1
clone size: NA
CDR3 protein: CASTPWAGGAYEQYF
CDR3 DNA: TGTGCCAGCACCCCTTGGGCAGGGGGCGCCTACGAGCAGTACTTC

J gene: TRBJ2-7
V gene: TRBV7-9
D gene: NA
clone size: many
CDR3 protein: CASSLATATYEQYF
CDR3 DNA: TGTGCCAGCAGCTTAGCGACAGCCACCTACGAGCAGTACTTC

J gene: TRBJ1-6
V gene: TRBV28
D gene: NA
clone size: NA
CDR3 protein: CATRIEGYNSPLHF
CDR3 DNA: TGTGCCACCCGTATTGAGGGGTATAATTCACCCCTCCACTTT

J gene: TRBJ1-1
V gene: TRBV7-8
D gene: NA
clone size: many
CDR3 protein: CASSPGDVNTEAFF
CDR3 DNA: TGTGCCAGCAGCCCGGGAGACGTGAACACTGAAGCTTTCTTT

J gene: TRBJ2-7
V gene: TRBV29-1
D gene: TRBD2
clone size: NA
CDR3 protein: CSSTSGSYEQYF
CDR3 DNA: TGCAGCTCGACTAGCGGGAGTTACGAGCAGTACTTC

J gene: TRBJ1-5
V gene: TRBV25-1
D gene: NA
clone size: many
CDR3 protein: CASAGHLLEPQHF
CDR3 DNA: TGTGCCAGCGCGGGACACCTGTTAGAGCCCCAGCATTTT

J gene: TRBJ2-2
V gene: TRBV11-2
D gene: NA
clone size: few
CDR3 protein: CASSSPRRGTTGELFF
CDR3 DNA: TGTGCCAGCAGTTCCCCTAGACGGGGGACCACCGGGGAGCTGTTTTTT

J gene: TRBJ2-7
V gene: TRBV15
D gene: NA
clone size: once
CDR3 protein: CATSSSSSAEQYF
CDR3 DNA: TGTGCCACCAGCAGCTCTTCTAGCGCCGAGCAGTACTTC

J gene: TRBJ2-7
V gene: TRBV9
D gene: NA
clone size: many
CDR3 protein: CASSVGSGLPIYEQYF
CDR3 DNA: TGTGCCAGCAGCGTGGGTTCGGGACTTCCAATCTACGAGCAGTACTTC

J gene: TRBJ1-2
V gene: TRBV27
D gene: NA
clone size: NA
CDR3 protein: CATAKTGPNYGYTF
CDR3 DNA: TGTGCCACCGCAAAAACAGGGCCGAACTATGGCTACACCTTC

J gene: TRBJ1-5
V gene: TRBV6-6
D gene: NA
clone size: few
CDR3 protein: CASSLVSGSRNQPQHF
CDR3 DNA: TGTGCCAGCAGTTTGGTTTCTGGCAGCCGCAATCAGCCCCAGCATTTT

J gene: TRBJ1-1
V gene: TRBV20-1
D gene: NA
clone size: many
CDR3 protein: CSARQGPRTEAFF
CDR3 DNA: TGCAGTGCTAGGCAGGGGCCCCGCACTGAAGCTTTCTTT